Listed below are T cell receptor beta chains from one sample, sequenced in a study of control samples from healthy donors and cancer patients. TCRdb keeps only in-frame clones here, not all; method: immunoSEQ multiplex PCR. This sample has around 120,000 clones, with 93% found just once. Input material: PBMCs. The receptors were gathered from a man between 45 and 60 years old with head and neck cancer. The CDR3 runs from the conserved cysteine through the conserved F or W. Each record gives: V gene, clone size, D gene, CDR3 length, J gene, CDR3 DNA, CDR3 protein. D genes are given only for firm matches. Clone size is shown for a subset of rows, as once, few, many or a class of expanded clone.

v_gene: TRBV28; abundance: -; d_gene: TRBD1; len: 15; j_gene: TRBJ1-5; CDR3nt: TGTGCCAGCAGTTTCCCGGACAGGGGTCTTGGAGCCCAGCATTTT; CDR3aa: CASSFPDRGLGAQHF
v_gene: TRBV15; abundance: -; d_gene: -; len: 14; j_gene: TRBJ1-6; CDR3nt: TGTGCCACCAGCCCGCGGGGCCATAATTCACCCCTCCACTTT; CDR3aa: CATSPRGHNSPLHF
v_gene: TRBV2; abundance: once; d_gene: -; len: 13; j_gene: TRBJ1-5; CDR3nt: TGTGCCAGCAGTGGGCGCGGCAATCAGCCCCAGCATTTT; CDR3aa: CASSGRGNQPQHF
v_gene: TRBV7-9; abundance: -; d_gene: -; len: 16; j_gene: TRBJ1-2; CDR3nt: TGTGCCAGCAGCCCCGGGGGCCCTAGGAGTAACTATGGCTACACCTTC; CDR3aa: CASSPGGPRSNYGYTF
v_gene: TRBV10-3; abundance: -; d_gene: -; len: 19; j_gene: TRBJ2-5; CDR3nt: TGTGCCATCAGTGAGTCGAAAGGGAGGCGTCAGGGGGTAATAGAGACCCAGTACTTC; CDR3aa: CAISESKGRRQGVIETQYF
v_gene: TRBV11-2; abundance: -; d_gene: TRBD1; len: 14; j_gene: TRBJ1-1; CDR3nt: TGTGCCAGCAGCTTACGGGCTGGACAGGGTGAAGCTTTCTTT; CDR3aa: CASSLRAGQGEAFF
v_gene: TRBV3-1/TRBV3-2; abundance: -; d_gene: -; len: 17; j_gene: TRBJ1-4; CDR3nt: TGTGCCAGCAGCCAAGGGGACAACTTTGCTGGTAATGAAAAACTGTTTTTT; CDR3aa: CASSQGDNFAGNEKLFF
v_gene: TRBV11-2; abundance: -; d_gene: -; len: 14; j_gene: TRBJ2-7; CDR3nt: TGTGCCAGCAGTTCATATAGAGGGCGGTACGAGCAGTACTTC; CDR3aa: CASSSYRGRYEQYF
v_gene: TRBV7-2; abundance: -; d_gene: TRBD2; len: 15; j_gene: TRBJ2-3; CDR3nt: TGTGCCAGCAGCTCAGCCGGGGGGAGAGTGGATACGCAGTATTTT; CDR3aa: CASSSAGGRVDTQYF
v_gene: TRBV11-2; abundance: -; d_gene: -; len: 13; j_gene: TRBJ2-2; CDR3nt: TGTGCCAGCAGCTTAGCATTTGGCGGGGAGCTGTTTTTT; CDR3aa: CASSLAFGGELFF
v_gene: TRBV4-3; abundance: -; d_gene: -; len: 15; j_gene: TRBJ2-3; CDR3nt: TGCGCCAGCAGCCAAGAAAGGGGGAGCACAGATACGCAGTATTTT; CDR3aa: CASSQERGSTDTQYF
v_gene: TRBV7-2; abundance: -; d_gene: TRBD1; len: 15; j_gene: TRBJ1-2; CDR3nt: TGTGCCAGCAGCTTACTCCCGGGACAGCTCTATGGCTACACCTTC; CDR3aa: CASSLLPGQLYGYTF
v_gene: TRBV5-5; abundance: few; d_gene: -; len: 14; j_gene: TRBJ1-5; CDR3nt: TGTGCCAGCAGCCTCCTGGGAGGCAATCAGCCCCAGCATTTT; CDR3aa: CASSLLGGNQPQHF
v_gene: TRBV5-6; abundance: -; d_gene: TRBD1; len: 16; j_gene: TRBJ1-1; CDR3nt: TGTGCCAGCAGCTTGGTGACAGGGGGGATCCGCGCTGAAGCTTTCTTT; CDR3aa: CASSLVTGGIRAEAFF
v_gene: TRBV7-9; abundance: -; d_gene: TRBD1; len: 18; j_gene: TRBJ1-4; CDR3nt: TGTGCCAGCAGCTCGCGCCGGGACAGGGGGCAAGGTGGTGAAAAACTGTTTTTT; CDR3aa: CASSSRRDRGQGGEKLFF
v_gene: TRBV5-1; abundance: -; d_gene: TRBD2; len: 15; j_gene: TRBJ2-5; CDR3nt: TGCGCCAGCAGCTTGGGGCTAGGACTAGCGGAGACCCAGTACTTC; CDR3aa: CASSLGLGLAETQYF
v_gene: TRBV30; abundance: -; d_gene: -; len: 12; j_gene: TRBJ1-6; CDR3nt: TGTGCCTGGAGTGTTCCCCCTTCACCCCTCCACTTT; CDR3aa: CAWSVPPSPLHF
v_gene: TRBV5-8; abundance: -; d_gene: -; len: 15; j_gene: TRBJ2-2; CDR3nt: TGTGCCAGCAGCTTGCTCGGGGAGAACACCGGGGAGCTGTTTTTT; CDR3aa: CASSLLGENTGELFF
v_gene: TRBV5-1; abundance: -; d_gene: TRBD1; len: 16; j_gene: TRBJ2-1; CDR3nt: TGCGCCAGCAGCGCCGGACAGGTCAGCTCCTACAATGAGCAGTTCTTC; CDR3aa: CASSAGQVSSYNEQFF
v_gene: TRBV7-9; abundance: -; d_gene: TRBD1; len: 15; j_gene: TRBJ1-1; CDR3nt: TGTGCCAGCAGCCTGCGTACCCGGACAGGTTCCGGGGCTTTCTTT; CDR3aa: CASSLRTRTGSGAFF
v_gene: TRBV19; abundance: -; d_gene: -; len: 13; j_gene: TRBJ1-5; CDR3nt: TGTGCCAGCCCCAGCGGCAACAATCAGCCCCAGCATTTT; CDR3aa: CASPSGNNQPQHF
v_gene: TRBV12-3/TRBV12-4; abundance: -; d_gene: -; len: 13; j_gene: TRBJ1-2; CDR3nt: TGTGCCAGCAGTCAGGGGCTGGAATATGGCTACACCTTC; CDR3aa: CASSQGLEYGYTF
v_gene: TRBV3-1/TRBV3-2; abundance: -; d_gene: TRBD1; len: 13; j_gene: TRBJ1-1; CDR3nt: TGTGCCAGCACCCCAACAGGGGTCACTGAAGCTTTCTTT; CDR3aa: CASTPTGVTEAFF
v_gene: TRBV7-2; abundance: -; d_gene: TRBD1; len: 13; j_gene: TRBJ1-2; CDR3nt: TGTGCCAGCAGCTTAGGGACAGGGTATGGCTACACCTTC; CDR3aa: CASSLGTGYGYTF
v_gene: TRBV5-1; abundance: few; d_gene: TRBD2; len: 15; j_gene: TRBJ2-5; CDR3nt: TGCGCCAGCAGCCTAAGCGGGGGCAACCAAGAGACCCAGTACTTC; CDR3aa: CASSLSGGNQETQYF
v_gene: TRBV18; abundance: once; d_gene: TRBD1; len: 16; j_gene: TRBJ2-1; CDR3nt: TGTGCCAGCTCACGTCCCGGGACAGCGGCCTACAATGAGCAGTTCTTC; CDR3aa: CASSRPGTAAYNEQFF
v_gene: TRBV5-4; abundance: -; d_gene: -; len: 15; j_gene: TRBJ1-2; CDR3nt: TGTGCCAGCAGCTTGGACGCGAGTGCGGCCTATGGCTACACCTTC; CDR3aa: CASSLDASAAYGYTF
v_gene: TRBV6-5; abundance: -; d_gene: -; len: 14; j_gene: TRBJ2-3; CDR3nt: TGTGCCAGCCACATGAGGGGGGTCGCAGATACGCAGTATTTT; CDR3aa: CASHMRGVADTQYF
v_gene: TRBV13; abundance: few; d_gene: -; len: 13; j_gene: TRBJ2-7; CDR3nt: TGTGCCAGCAGCTTGGGAGGATCCTACGAGCAGTACTTC; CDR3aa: CASSLGGSYEQYF
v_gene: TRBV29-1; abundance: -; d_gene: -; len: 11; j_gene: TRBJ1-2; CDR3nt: TGCAGCGTTGTATTCGTCTATGGCTACACCTTC; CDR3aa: CSVVFVYGYTF
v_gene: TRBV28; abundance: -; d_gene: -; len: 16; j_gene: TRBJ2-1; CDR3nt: TGTGCCAGCTCGAAACCCTTCACGGGGCCCGGCAATGAGCAGTTCTTC; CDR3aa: CASSKPFTGPGNEQFF
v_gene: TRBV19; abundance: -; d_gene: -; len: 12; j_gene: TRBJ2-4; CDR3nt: TGTGCCAGTTCATACAGCAAAAACATTCAGTACTTC; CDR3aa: CASSYSKNIQYF